Below, 21 T cell receptor beta chains from the same sample are listed, as sequenced in a study of T cells in Graves' hyperthyroidism and ophthalmopathy. Amplification of TCR beta CDR3 regions was performed using RNA transcripts as template. When the TCR CDR3 underwent first-round RT-PCR, the HTBI primer set was used. TCRdb fed the multiplex PCR reads into MiXCR, producing one record per CDR3 protein. The repertoire holds around 350,000 distinct CDR3 sequences, 13% seen once, with 9.2% in the top ten. The sample was blood. The receptor set was obtained from a woman under 30 with Graves' hyperthyroidism.

This clonotype was seen at least ten times. The chain combines TRBV28 with TRBJ2-7; the D gene is possibly TRBD1 (5 bases). Looked up from germline, CDR1 is MDHEN and CDR2 is SYDVKM. Trimming shortened V by 6 bases and J by 0 bases, and 12 bases separated the two germline ends. The CDR3 totals 14 residues. CDR3 region: CASRLRGASYEQYF. DNA for the CDR3: TGTGCCAGCAGACTCCGTGGGGCCTCCTACGAGCAGTACTTC.

This clonotype was recorded at least ten times. CDR3 DNA: TGTGCCAGCAGCTTATTCGGGGGGCCGGAGACCCAGTACTTC. Encoded protein: CASSLFGGPETQYF. The V and J genes are TRBV7-2 and TRBJ2-5; weak D call: TRBD2 (7 bases). The germline V gene encodes CDR1 SGHTA and CDR2 FQGNSA. This CDR3 has 14 amino acids. The ends were cut back, 2 bases at V and 5 bases at J, with 12 bases in the middle.

In its sample, this clonotype was seen a few times. The rearrangement joins TRBV14 to TRBJ2-2; D is perhaps TRBD2 (5 bases). The V end was cut by 0 bases, the J end by 6 bases, with 11 bases between. The CDR3 spans 15 residues. CDR1 and CDR2 (germline): SGHDN, FVKESK. CDR3 nucleotides: TGTGCCAGCAGCCAAGACGGGCGGGCGGCCGGGGAGCTGTTTTTT. It specifies CASSQDGRAAGELFF.

This clonotype was counted between two and nine times. The rearrangement joins TRBV27 to TRBJ2-3, with D possibly TRBD2 on 5 matching bases. Trimming stripped 11 bases from V and 0 bases from J, with 18 bases between. CDR3 size: 15 residues. Germline lookup yields CDR1 MNHEY and CDR2 SMNVEV (reference sequence). The CDR3 region is CAAKPLSGSTDTQYF. Written as DNA, the CDR3 is TGTGCCGCCAAGCCCCTCAGCGGCAGCACAGATACGCAGTATTTT.

At least ten counts were recorded for this clonotype. DNA for the CDR3: TGTGCCAGCAGTTTCCCCCCGGGGGGGAGCTCCTACAATGAGCAGTTCTTC. Its protein is CASSFPPGGSSYNEQFF. The rearrangement joins TRBV28 to TRBJ2-1, with 8 bases lining up with TRBD2. V dropped 3 bases and J dropped 0; count of bases not matched to a gene: 7. Germline-derived CDR1 and CDR2 are MDHEN and SYDVKM. The CDR3 runs to 17 residues. Full variable domain (outside the CDR3, taken from reference TRBV28 and TRBJ2-1): DVKVTQSSRYLVKRTGEKVFLECVQDMDHENMFWYRQDPGLGLRLIYFSYDVKMKEKGDIPEGYSVSREKKERFSLILESASTNQTSMYLCASSFPPGGSSYNEQFFGPGTRLTVL.

This clonotype was counted ten times or more. The chain combines TRBV18 with TRBJ1-3, with 7 bases that match TRBD1. CDR3 length: 13 amino acids. V lost 6 bases and J lost 4; bases outside the gene matches: 3. Germline V gene sequence: CDR1 KGHSH, CDR2 LQKENI. The CDR3 sequence: CASSGTAGNTIYF. CDR3 DNA: TGTGCCAGCTCCGGGACAGCAGGAAACACCATATATTTT.

This clonotype was seen at least ten times. The genes are TRBV5-1 and TRBJ2-3; 8 nucleotides match TRBD1. The CDR3 is 16 residues long. The junction had 3 bases not matched to a gene; V was cut back by 0 bases and J by 0 bases. Germline CDR1 is SGHRS and CDR2 is YFSETQ. The CDR3 DNA sequence: TGCGCCAGCAGCTTGGCGGACAGGGCTAGCACAGATACGCAGTATTTT. As protein: CASSLADRASTDTQYF.

This clonotype came up many times. This chain uses TRBV15 with TRBJ1-3, with TRBD1 as a possible D gene (6 bases). The CDR3 runs 15 residues. Trimming took 7 bases from V and 4 from J, leaving 17 bases between them. Germline V gene data show CDR1 as LNHNV and CDR2 as YYDKDF (reference sequence). CDR3 sequence (DNA): TGTGCCACCACTGACTTGGACAGACCCGGAAACACCATATATTTT. It specifies CATTDLDRPGNTIYF. Based on the CDR3 plus reference TRBV15 and TRBJ1-3, the full variable domain is DAMVIQNPRYQVTQFGKPVTLSCSQTLNHNVMYWYQQKSSQAPKLLFHYYDKDFNNEADTPDNFQSRRPNTSFCFLDIRSPGLGDTAMYLCATTDLDRPGNTIYFGEGSWLTVV.

This clonotype was seen ten or more times. The rearrangement uses TRBV7-2 and TRBJ2-1; no clear D gene. CDR3 length equals 15 residues. Trimming removed 2 bases from V and 6 bases from J, with 14 bases in between. CDR1 and CDR2 from the germline V gene are SGHTA and FQGNSA. CDR3 in DNA: TGTGCCAGCAGCTTATTTCCGGTCTCGGCCAATGAGCAGTTCTTC. Its protein is CASSLFPVSANEQFF. The full variable domain, rest sourced from reference TRBV7-2 and TRBJ2-1, is GAGVSQSPSNKVTEKGKDVELRCDPISGHTALYWYRQSLGQGLEFLIYFQGNSAPDKSGLPSDRFSAERTGGSVSTLTIQRTQQEDSAVYLCASSLFPVSANEQFFGPGTRLTVL.

J is TRBJ1-4 and V is TRBV19; D is unclear. Deletions cut 7 bases from V and 0 bases from J, with 21 bases between. The CDR3 consists of 18 residues. Germline V gives CDR1 LNHDA, CDR2 SQIVND (reference sequence). The CDR3 region is CASNNPPSRLATNEKLFF. The CDR3, as DNA: TGTGCCAGTAATAACCCCCCTAGTCGTCTCGCAACTAATGAAAAACTGTTTTTT.

This clonotype has ten or more counts. The CDR3 loop reads CAWSPNQETQYF. For the CDR3, the DNA is TGTGCCTGGAGCCCCAACCAAGAGACCCAGTACTTC. The chain employs TRBV30 and TRBJ2-5; D is uncertain. Trimming removed 3 bases at V and 0 bases at J, with 5 bases between. Germline V gives CDR1 GTSNPN, CDR2 SVGIG (reference sequence). The CDR3 runs to 12 residues.

V usage is TRBV29-1 and J usage is TRBJ2-5; D uncertain. This CDR3 comprises 13 residues. Trimming cost V 2 bases and J 1 base, with 8 bases left between them. Germline assignment: CDR1 SQVTM and CDR2 ANQGSEA. The DNA for the CDR3 is TGCAGCGTTGAATGGCTCACCCAAGAGACCCAGTACTTC. It yields the protein CSVEWLTQETQYF.

The table lists this clonotype with many counts. The CDR3 sequence: CASSPTGLATYEQYF. CDR3 bases: TGCGCCAGCAGCCCCACCGGGCTAGCGACCTACGAGCAGTACTTC. The rearrangement uses TRBV4-3 and TRBJ2-7, with D tentatively TRBD2 (6 bases). Trimming took 4 bases from V and 2 from J, leaving 15 bases between them. The germline gives CDR1 LGHNA, CDR2 YSLEER. This CDR3 comprises 15 residues.

CDR3 DNA: TGCGCCAGCAGCTTGGGGTCAGAGACCCAGTACTTC. Encoded protein: CASSLGSETQYF. J is TRBJ2-5 and V is TRBV5-1; no definite D call. The V end was cut by 0 bases, the J end by 4 bases, with 4 bases between. The CDR3 is made up of 12 amino acids. Germline CDR1 SGHRS, CDR2 YFSETQ.

This clonotype has ten or more counts. The CDR3 region is CASSWGTSGTYNEQFF. In DNA form, the CDR3 reads TGTGCCAGCAGCTGGGGGACTAGCGGGACCTACAATGAGCAGTTCTTC. J is TRBJ2-1 and V is TRBV7-3, with 13 bases identical to TRBD2. Germline loops: CDR1 SGHTA, CDR2 FQGTGA. The CDR3 totals 16 residues. Trimming at V came to 4 bases and at J to 2 bases, leaving 2 bases not matched to a gene.

This clonotype was detected many times. This chain links TRBV20-1 with TRBJ1-1; possible D gene TRBD1, 5 bases. CDR3 size: 11 residues. The V end was cut by 7 bases, the J end by 2 bases, with 8 bases between. Germline V gene sequence: CDR1 DFQATT, CDR2 SNEGSKA (reference sequence). The CDR3 bases are TGCAGTGTCGGGGGAAACACTGAAGCTTTCTTT. This gives the protein CSVGGNTEAFF.

The chain employs TRBV27 and TRBJ2-7; tentative D call: TRBD1 (6 bases). The germline V gene encodes CDR1 MNHEY and CDR2 SMNVEV (reference sequence). The V end lost 3 bases, the J end lost 6 bases, and 21 bases lay between the germline ends. The CDR3 sequence is 16 residues long. In nucleotides, the CDR3 is TGTGCCAGCAGTTTTGGAGGTGGGCAGGGGAGCGGCGAGCAGTACTTC. It codes for CASSFGGGQGSGEQYF.

The V and J genes are TRBV7-3 and TRBJ2-2; no reliable D call. Germline V lookup: CDR1 SGHTA, CDR2 FQGTGA. V was shortened by 2 bases and J by 4 bases, with 11 bases between the two germline ends. The CDR3 is 15 amino acids. CDR3 residues: CASSLGPPGTGELFF. The CDR3 DNA reads TGTGCCAGCAGCTTAGGGCCCCCAGGCACCGGGGAGCTGTTTTTT.

This clonotype was detected ten times or more. The gene calls are TRBV27 and TRBJ2-4; 14 nucleotides match TRBD2. From germline, CDR1 is MNHEY and CDR2 SMNVEV (reference sequence). The CDR3 consists of 23 residues. V shed 4 bases, J shed 0 bases, and the junction held 20 bases outside the gene matches. In DNA form, the CDR3 reads TGTGCCAGCAGTTCCAGACCTCTCGGACTAGCGGGAGGACTACCTCTAGCCAAAAACATTCAGTACTTC. Encoded protein: CASSSRPLGLAGGLPLAKNIQYF.

This clonotype appeared many times. The chain employs TRBV14 and TRBJ1-2; 9 nucleotides agree with TRBD1. V shed 5 bases, J shed 11 bases, and the junction held 9 bases outside the gene matches. This CDR3 has 13 residues. Germline CDR1 reads SGHDN; CDR2 reads FVKESK. DNA for the CDR3: TGTGCCAGCAGCGGCCGGGACAGGGAGGGTTACACCTTC. Its translation is CASSGRDREGYTF.

This clonotype has a count of ten or more. This chain joins TRBV7-2 and TRBJ1-1; no clear D. The germline V gene encodes CDR1 SGHTA and CDR2 FQGNSA. V lost 2 bases to trimming and J lost 0 bases, with 13 bases between them. This CDR3 spans 16 amino acids. CDR3 DNA sequence: TGTGCCAGCAGCTTAAAACCCCGACGGCTGAACACTGAAGCTTTCTTT. Translated: CASSLKPRRLNTEAFF.